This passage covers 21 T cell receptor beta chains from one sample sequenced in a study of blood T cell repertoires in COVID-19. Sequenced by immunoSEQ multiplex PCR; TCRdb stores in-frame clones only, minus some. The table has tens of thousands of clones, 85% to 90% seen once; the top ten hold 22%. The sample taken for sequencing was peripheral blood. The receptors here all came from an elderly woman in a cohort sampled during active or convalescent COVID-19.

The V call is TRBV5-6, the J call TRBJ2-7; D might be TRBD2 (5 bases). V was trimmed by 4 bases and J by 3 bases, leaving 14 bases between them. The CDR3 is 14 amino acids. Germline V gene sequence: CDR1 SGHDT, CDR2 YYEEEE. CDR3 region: CASSPGLSVYEQYV. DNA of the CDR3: TGTGCCAGCAGCCCCGGACTCTCTGTCTACGAGCAGTACGTC.

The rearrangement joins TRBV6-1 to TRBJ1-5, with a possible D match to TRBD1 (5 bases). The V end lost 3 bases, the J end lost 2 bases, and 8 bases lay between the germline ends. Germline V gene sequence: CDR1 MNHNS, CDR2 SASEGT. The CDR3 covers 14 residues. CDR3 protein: CASSEQGGNQPQHF. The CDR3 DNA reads TGTGCCAGCAGTGAGCAGGGTGGCAATCAGCCCCAGCATTTT.

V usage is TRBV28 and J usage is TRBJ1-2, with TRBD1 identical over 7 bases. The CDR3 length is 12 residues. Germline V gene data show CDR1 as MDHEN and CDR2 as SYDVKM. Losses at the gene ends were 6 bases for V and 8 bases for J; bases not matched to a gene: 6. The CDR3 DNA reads TGTGCCAGCAGGGATACAGGGGTCGGCTACACCTTC. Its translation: CASRDTGVGYTF.

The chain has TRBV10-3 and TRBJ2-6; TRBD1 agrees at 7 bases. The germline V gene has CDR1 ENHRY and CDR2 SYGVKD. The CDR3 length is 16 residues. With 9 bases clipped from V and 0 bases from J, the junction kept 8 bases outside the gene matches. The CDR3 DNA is TGTGCCATTACCGGGACAGCAAGCTCTGGGGCCAACGTCCTGACTTTC. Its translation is CAITGTASSGANVLTF.

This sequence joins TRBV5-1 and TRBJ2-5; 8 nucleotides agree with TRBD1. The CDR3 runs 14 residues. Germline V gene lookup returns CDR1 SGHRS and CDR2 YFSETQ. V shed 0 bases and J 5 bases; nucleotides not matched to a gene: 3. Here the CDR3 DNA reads TGCGCCAGCAGCTTGGGAAGACAGGGGGAGACCCAGTACTTC. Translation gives CASSLGRQGETQYF.

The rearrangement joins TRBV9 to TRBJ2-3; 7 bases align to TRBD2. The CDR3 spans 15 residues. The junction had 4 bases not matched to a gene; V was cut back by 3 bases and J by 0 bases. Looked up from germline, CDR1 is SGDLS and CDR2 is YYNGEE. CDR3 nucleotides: TGTGCCAGCAGCGCGCTAGCGGCTAGCACAGATACGCAGTATTTT. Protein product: CASSALAASTDTQYF.

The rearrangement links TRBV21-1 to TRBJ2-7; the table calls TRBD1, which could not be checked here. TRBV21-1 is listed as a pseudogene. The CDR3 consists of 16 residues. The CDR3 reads CASSPASRGPTAEQYV. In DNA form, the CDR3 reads TGTGCCAGCAGCCCTGCGTCCAGGGGCCCAACGGCCGAGCAGTACGTC.

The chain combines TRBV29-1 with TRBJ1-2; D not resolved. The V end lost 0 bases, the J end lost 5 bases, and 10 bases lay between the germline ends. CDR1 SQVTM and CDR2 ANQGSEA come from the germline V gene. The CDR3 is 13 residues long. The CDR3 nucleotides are TGCAGCGTTGAAGATTGGTCACGGTATGGCTACACCTTC. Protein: CSVEDWSRYGYTF.

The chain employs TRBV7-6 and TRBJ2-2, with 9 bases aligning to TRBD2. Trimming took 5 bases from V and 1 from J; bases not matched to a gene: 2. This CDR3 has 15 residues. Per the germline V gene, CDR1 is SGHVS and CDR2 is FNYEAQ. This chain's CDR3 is CASSPTSGNTGELFF. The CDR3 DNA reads TGTGCCAGCAGCCCGACTAGCGGGAACACCGGGGAGCTGTTTTTT. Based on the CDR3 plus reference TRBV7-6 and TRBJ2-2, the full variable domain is GAGVSQSPRYKVTKRGQDVALRCDPISGHVSLYWYRQALGQGPEFLTYFNYEAQQDKSGLPNDRFSAERPEGSISTLTIQRTEQRDSAMYRCASSPTSGNTGELFFGEGSRLTVL.

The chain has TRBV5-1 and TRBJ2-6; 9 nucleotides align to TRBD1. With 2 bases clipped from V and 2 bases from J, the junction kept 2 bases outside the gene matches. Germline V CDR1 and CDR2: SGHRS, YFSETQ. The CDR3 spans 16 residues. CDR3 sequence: CASSLNRGPGANVLTF. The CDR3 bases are TGCGCCAGCAGCTTAAACAGGGGGCCTGGGGCCAACGTCCTGACTTTC.

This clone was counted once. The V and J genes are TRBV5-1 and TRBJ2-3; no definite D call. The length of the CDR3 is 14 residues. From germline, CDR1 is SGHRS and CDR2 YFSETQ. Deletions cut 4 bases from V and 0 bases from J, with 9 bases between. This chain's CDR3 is CASSPPVSTDTQYF. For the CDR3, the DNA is TGCGCCAGCAGCCCCCCCGTTAGCACAGATACGCAGTATTTT. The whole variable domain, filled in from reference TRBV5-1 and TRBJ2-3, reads KAGVTQTPRYLIKTRGQQVTLSCSPISGHRSVSWYQQTPGQGLQFLFEYFSETQRNKGNFPGRFSGRQFSNSRSEMNVSTLELGDSALYLCASSPPVSTDTQYFGPGTRLTVL.

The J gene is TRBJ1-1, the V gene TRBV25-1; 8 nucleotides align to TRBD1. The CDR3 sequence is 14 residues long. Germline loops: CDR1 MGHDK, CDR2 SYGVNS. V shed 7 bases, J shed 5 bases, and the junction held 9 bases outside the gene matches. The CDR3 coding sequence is TGTGCCAGCACCTTAGGACAGGGTGGGACTGAAGCTTTCTTT. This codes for CASTLGQGGTEAFF.

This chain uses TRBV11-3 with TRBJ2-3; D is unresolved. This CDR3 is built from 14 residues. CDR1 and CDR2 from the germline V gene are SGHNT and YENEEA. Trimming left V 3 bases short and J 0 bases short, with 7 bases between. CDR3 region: CASSFSGSTDTQYF. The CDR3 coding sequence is TGTGCCAGCAGCTTTTCAGGAAGCACAGATACGCAGTATTTT.

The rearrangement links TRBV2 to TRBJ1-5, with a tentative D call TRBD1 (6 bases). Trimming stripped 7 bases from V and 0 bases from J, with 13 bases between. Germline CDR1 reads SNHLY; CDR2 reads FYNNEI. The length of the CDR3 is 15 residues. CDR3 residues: CASKAGGHSNQPQHF. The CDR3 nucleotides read TGTGCCAGCAAGGCTGGGGGCCATAGCAATCAGCCCCAGCATTTT. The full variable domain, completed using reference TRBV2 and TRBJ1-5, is EPEVTQTPSHQVTQMGQEVILRCVPISNHLYFYWYRQILGQKVEFLVSFYNNEISEKSEIFDDQFSVERPDGSNFTLKIRSTKLEDSAMYFCASKAGGHSNQPQHFGDGTRLSIL.

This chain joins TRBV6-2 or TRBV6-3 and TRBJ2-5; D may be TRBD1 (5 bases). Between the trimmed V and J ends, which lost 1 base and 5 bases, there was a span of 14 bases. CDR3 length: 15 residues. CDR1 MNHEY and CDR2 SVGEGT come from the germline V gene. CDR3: CASSYYRSGKETQYF. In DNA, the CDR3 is TGTGCCAGCAGTTACTACCGGTCAGGGAAGGAGACCCAGTACTTC.

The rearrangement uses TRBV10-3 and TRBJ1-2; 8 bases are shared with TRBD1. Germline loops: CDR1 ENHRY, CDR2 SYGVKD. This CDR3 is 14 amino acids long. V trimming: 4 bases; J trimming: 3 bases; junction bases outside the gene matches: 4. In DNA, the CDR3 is TGTGCCATCAGTGTGCAGGGGGCGGACTATGGCTACACCTTC. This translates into CAISVQGADYGYTF.

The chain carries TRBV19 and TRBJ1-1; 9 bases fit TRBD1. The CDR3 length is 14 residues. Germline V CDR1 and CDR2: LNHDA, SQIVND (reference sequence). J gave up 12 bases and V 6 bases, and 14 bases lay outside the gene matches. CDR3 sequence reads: CASRKSRDRANPFF. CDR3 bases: TGTGCCAGTAGGAAGTCCCGGGACAGGGCCAATCCTTTCTTT.

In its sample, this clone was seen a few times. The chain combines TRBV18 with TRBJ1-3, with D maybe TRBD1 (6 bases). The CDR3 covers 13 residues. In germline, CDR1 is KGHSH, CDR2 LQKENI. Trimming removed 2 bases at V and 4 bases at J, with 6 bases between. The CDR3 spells CASSPDRGNTIYF. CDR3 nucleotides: TGTGCCAGCTCACCAGACAGGGGAAACACCATATATTTT.

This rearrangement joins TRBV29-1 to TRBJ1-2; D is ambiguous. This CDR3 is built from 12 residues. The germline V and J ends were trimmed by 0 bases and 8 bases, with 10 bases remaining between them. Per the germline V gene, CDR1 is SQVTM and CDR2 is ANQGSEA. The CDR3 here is CSVEDQSRGYTF. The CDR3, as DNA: TGCAGCGTTGAAGATCAAAGTAGAGGCTACACCTTC.

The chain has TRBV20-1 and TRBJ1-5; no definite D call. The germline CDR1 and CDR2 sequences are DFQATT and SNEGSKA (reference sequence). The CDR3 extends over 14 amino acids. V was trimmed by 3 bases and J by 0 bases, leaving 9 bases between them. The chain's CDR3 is CSASGGYSNQPQHF. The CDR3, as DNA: TGCAGTGCTAGTGGCGGGTATAGCAATCAGCCCCAGCATTTT.

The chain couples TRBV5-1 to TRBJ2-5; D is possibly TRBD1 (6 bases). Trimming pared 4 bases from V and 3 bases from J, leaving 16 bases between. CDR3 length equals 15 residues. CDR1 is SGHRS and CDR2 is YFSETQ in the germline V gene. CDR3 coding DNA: TGCGCCAGCAGCAGAACAGGGTTCGAGAAAGAGACCCAGTACTTC. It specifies CASSRTGFEKETQYF. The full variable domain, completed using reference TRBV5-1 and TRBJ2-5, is KAGVTQTPRYLIKTRGQQVTLSCSPISGHRSVSWYQQTPGQGLQFLFEYFSETQRNKGNFPGRFSGRQFSNSRSEMNVSTLELGDSALYLCASSRTGFEKETQYFGPGTRLLVL.